This T cell receptor beta chain comes out of a study of shared T cell receptors in the human thymus. The data were produced by immunoSEQ multiplex PCR, yet TCRdb's version contains in-frame clones alone and is incomplete. The table includes over 650,000 clones, roughly 86% detected once. Trimming took 2 bases from V and 0 from J, leaving 15 bases between them. The V gene's germline CDR1 is SGHRS and CDR2 YFSETQ. The CDR3 extends over 17 amino acids. The table lists this clone with a count of one. These data were also reused for a study on human thymus T cells. That paper notes: Corrective surgery for congenital heart defects was being performed on the healthy Finnish infants who served as donors. Thymus tissue was removed during corrective cardiac surgery. Apparent bias marked the V and J gene usage of thymic and blood repertoires. Among unrelated individuals, related research reported thymic repertoires that overlapped highly.

This chain links TRBV5-1 with TRBJ1-3, with D perhaps matching TRBD1 (6 bases). What was sequenced was thymocytes. The TCR comes from a boy under two years old with a congenital heart defect. The chain's CDR3 is CASSFAPGAGSGNTIYF. In DNA form, the CDR3 reads TGCGCCAGCAGCTTCGCTCCAGGGGCCGGCTCTGGAAACACCATATATTTT.